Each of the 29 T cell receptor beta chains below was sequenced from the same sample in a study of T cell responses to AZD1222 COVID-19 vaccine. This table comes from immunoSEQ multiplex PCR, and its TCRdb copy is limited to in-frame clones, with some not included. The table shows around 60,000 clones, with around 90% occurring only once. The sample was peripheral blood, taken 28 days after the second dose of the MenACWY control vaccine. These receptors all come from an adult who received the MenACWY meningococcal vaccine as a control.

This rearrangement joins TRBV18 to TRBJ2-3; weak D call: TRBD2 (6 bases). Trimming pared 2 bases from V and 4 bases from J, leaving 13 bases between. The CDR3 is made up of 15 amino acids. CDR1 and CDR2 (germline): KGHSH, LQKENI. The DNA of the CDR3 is TGTGCCAGCTCACCAGTCACGGGAGCGGCAGATACGCAGTATTTT. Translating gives CASSPVTGAADTQYF.

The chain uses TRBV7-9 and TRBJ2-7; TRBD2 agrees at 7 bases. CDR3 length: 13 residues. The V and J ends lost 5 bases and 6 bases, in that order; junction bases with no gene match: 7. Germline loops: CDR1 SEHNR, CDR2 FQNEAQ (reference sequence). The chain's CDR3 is CASSKTSTGEQYF. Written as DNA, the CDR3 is TGTGCCAGCAGCAAGACTAGCACCGGCGAGCAGTACTTC.

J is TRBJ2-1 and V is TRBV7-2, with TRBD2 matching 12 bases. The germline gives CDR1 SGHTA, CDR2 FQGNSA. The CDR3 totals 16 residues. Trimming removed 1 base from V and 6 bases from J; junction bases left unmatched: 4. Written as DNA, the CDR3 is TGTGCCAGCAGCTTAGTTGGACTAGCGGGATTCAATGAGCAGTTCTTC. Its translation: CASSLVGLAGFNEQFF.

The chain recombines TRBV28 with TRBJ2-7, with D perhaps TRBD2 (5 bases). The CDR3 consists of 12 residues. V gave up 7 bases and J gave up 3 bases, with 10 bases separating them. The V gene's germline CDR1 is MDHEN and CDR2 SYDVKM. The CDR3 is CASTSGIYEQYF. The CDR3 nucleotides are TGTGCCAGCACGAGCGGCATCTACGAGCAGTACTTC. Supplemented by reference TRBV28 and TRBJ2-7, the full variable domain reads DVKVTQSSRYLVKRTGEKVFLECVQDMDHENMFWYRQDPGLGLRLIYFSYDVKMKEKGDIPEGYSVSREKKERFSLILESASTNQTSMYLCASTSGIYEQYFGPGTRLTVT.

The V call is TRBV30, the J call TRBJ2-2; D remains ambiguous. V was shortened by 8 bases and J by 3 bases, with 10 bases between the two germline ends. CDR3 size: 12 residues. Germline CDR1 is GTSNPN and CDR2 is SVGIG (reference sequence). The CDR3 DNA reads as TGTGCCCAAAGCATGGACACCGGGGAGCTGTTTTTT. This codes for CAQSMDTGELFF.

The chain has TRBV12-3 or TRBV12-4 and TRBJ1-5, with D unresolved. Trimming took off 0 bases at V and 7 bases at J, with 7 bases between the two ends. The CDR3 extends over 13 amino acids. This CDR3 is CASSLALGQPQHF. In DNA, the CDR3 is TGTGCCAGCAGTTTAGCGCTGGGCCAGCCCCAGCATTTT.

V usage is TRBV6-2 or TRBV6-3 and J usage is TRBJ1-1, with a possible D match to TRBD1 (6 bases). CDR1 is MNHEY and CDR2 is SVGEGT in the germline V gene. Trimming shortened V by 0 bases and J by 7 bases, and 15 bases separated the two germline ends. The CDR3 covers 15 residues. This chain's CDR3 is CASSYSTATGLEAFF. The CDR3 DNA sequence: TGTGCCAGCAGTTACTCGACGGCGACAGGCCTTGAAGCTTTCTTT.

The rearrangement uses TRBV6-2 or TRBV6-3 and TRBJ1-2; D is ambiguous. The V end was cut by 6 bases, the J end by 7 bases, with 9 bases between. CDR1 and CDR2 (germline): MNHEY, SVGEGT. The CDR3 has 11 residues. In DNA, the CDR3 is TGTGCCAGCAGCTCCATGGGTGGCTACACCTTC. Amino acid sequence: CASSSMGGYTF.

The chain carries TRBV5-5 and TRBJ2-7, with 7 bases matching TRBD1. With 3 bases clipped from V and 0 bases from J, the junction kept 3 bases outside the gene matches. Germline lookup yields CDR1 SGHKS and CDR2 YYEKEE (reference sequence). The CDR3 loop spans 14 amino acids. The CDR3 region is CASSYRDSSYEQYF. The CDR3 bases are TGTGCCAGCAGCTATCGGGACAGCTCCTACGAGCAGTACTTC.

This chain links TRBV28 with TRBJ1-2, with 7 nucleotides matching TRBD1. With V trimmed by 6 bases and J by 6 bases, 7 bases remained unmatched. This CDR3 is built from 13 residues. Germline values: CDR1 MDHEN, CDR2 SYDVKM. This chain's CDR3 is CASSRDRVHGYTF. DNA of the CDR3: TGTGCCAGCAGCCGCGACAGGGTCCATGGCTACACCTTC.

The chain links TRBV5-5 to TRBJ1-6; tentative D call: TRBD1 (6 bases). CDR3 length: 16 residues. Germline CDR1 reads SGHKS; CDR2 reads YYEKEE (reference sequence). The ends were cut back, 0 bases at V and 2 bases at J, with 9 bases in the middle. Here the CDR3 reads CASSLAGGAYNSPLHF. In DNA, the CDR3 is TGTGCCAGCAGCTTGGCCGGGGGCGCCTATAATTCACCCCTCCACTTT.

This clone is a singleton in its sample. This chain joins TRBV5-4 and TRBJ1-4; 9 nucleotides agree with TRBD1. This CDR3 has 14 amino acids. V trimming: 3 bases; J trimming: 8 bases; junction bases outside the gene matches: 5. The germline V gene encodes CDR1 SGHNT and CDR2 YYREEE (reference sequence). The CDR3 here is CASSSPGTGEKLFF. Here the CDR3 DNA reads TGTGCCAGCAGCTCCCCCGGGACAGGGGAAAAACTGTTTTTT.

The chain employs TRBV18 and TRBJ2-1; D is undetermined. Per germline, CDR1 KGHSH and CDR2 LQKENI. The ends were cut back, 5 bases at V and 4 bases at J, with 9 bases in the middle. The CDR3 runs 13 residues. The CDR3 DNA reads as TGTGCCAGCTCATCCGAGATATACAATGAGCAGTTCTTC. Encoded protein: CASSSEIYNEQFF.

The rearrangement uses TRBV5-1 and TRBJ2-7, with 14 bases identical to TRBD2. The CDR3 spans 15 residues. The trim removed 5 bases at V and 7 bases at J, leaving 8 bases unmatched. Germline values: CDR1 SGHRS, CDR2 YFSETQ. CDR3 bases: TGCGCCAGCAGTTCGGAGGGACTAGCGGGAGAGGAGCAGTACTTC. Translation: CASSSEGLAGEEQYF.

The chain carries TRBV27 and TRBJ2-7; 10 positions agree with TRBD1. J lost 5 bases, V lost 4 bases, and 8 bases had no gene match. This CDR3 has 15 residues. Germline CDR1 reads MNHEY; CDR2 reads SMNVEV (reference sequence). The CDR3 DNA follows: TGTGCCAGCAGTTCCCCGGGACAGGGGACCCACGAGCAGTACTTC. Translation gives CASSSPGQGTHEQYF.

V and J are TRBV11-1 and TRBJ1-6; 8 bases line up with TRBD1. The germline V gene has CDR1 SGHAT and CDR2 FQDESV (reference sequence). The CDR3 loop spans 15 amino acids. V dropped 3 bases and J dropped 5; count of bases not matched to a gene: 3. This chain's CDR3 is CASSFTTGDNSPLHF. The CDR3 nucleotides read TGTGCCAGCAGCTTCACGACAGGGGATAATTCACCCCTCCACTTT.

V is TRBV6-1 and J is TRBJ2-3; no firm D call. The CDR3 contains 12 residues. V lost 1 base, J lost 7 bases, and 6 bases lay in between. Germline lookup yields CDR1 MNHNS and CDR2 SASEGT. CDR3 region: CASSEEGNTQYF. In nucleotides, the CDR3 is TGTGCCAGCAGTGAAGAGGGTAATACGCAGTATTTT.

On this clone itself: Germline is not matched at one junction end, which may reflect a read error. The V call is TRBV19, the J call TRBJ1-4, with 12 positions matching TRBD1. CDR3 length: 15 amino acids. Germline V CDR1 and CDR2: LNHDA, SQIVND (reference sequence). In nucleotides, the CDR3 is TGTGCCAGTAGGCCTACCGGGACAGGGGGCGATCTTCGGCTTTTT. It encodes CASRPTGTGGDLRLF.

Here the CDR3 reads CAWGQGAIYEQYF. The CDR3 coding sequence is TGTGCCTGGGGACAGGGGGCAATCTACGAGCAGTACTTC. This rearrangement joins TRBV30 to TRBJ2-7; 11 bases line up with TRBD1. Germline lookup yields CDR1 GTSNPN and CDR2 SVGIG (reference sequence). The CDR3 covers 13 residues. The V segment lost 5 bases and the J segment 3 bases; nucleotides outside the gene matches: 3.

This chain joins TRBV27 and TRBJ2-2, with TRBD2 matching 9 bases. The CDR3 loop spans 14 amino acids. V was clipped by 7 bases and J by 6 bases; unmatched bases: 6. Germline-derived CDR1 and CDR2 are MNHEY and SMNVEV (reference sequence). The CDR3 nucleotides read TGTGCCAGCATCGCGGGAGGGCCCTCCGGGGAGCTGTTTTTT. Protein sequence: CASIAGGPSGELFF.

This CDR3 is CASSDKGSGRIAEQYF. The CDR3 DNA follows: TGCGCCAGCAGTGATAAGGGTAGCGGGAGAATCGCCGAGCAGTACTTC. The chain recombines TRBV10-1 with TRBJ2-7; 9 nucleotides agree with TRBD2. Germline V gene data show CDR1 as WNHNN and CDR2 as SYGVQD (reference sequence). The CDR3 has 16 amino acids. With 3 bases clipped from V and 6 bases from J, the junction kept 12 bases outside the gene matches.

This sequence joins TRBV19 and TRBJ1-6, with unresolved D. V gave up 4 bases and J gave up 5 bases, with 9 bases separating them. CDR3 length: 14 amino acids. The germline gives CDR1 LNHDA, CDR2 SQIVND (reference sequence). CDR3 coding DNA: TGTGCCAGTAGTAGAGGGAGAGATAATTCACCCCTCCACTTT. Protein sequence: CASSRGRDNSPLHF.

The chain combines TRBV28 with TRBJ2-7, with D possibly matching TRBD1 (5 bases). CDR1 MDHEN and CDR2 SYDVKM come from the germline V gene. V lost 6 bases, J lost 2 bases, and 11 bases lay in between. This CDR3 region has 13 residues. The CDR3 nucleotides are TGTGCCAGCAGGTCGCCAGGGCCCTACGAGCAGTACTTC. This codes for CASRSPGPYEQYF.

The CDR3 protein is CASRGTGENTIYF. The DNA for the CDR3 is TGTGCCAGCAGAGGGACAGGAGAAAACACCATATATTTT. The genes are TRBV28 and TRBJ1-3, with 8 bases aligning to TRBD1. The CDR3 consists of 13 residues. The V gene's germline CDR1 is MDHEN and CDR2 SYDVKM. J gave up 6 bases and V 6 bases, and 4 bases lay outside the gene matches. Combining the CDR3 with reference TRBV28 and TRBJ1-3 gives the whole variable domain DVKVTQSSRYLVKRTGEKVFLECVQDMDHENMFWYRQDPGLGLRLIYFSYDVKMKEKGDIPEGYSVSREKKERFSLILESASTNQTSMYLCASRGTGENTIYFGEGSWLTVV.

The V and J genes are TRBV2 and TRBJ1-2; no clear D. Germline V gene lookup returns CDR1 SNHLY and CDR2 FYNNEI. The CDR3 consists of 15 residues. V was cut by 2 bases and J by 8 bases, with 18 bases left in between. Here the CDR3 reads CASSEWAGGGYGYTF. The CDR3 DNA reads TGTGCCAGCAGTGAATGGGCCGGAGGTGGGTACGGCTACACCTTC.

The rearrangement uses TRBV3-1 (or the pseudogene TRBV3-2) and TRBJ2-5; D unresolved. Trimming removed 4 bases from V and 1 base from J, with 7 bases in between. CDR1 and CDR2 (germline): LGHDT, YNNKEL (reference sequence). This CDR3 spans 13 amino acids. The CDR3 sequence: CASSPPPQETQYF. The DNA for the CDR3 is TGTGCCAGCAGCCCCCCGCCCCAAGAGACCCAGTACTTC.

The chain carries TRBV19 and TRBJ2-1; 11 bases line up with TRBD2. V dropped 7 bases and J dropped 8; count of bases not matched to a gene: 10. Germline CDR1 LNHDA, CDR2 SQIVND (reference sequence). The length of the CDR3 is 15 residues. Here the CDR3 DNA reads TGTGCCAGTACCCCAGGGGCTAGCGGGGGGCATGAGCAGTTCTTC. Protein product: CASTPGASGGHEQFF.

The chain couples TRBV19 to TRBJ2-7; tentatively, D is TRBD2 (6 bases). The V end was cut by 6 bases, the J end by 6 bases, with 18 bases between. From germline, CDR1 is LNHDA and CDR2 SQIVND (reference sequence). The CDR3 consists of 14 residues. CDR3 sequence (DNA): TGTGCCAGTAGATCGGACGGAGGGGTGAGCGAGCAGTACTTC. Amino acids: CASRSDGGVSEQYF. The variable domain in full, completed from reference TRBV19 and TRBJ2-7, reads DGGITQSPKYLFRKEGQNVTLSCEQNLNHDAMYWYRQDPGQGLRLIYYSQIVNDFQKGDIAEGYSVSREKKESFPLTVTSAQKNPTAFYLCASRSDGGVSEQYFGPGTRLTVT.

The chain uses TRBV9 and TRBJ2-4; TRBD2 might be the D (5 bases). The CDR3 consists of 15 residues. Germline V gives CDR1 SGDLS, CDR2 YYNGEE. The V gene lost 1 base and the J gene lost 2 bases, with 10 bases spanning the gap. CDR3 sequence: CASSVSSGTKNIQYF. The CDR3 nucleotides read TGTGCCAGCAGCGTATCCAGCGGAACCAAAAACATTCAGTACTTC. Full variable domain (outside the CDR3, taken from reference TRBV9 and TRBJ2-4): DSGVTQTPKHLITATGQRVTLRCSPRSGDLSVYWYQQSLDQGLQFLIQYYNGEERAKGNILERFSAQQFPDLHSELNLSSLELGDSALYFCASSVSSGTKNIQYFGAGTRLSVL.